This TCR beta chain was sequenced in a study of regulatory T cells in long-lasting Graves disease. In the study overall: Persistence in Graves' disease required over 5 years of antithyroid drugs plus positive TSH receptor antibodies.

General study results and limits: TRBV28, TRBJ1-2 and TRBJ2-5 were segments that persistent disease favored. Blood alone, not thyroid tissue, was studied.

CDR3 regions were amplified by Arm-PCR using iRepertoire HTBI primers to build TCR beta libraries. TCRdb reanalysed the multiplex PCR reads using MiXCR and keeps one entry per CDR3 protein. The sample shows around 450,000 distinct CDR3 sequences, 20% to 25% of them seen only once. On this clonotype: Its target is unknown.

Germline CDR1 reads MNHEY; CDR2 reads SVGEGT. The CDR3 sequence is 14 residues long. After removal of 0 bases from V and 7 bases from J, the junction contained 5 bases not matched to a gene. Indicated time point: persistent/refractory GD, antithyroid drugs over 5 years with positive TRAb. PBMC-derived RNA was used for the TCR library. American Thyroid Association guidelines defined Graves' disease diagnosis. The clonotype was recovered from a female donor with Graves disease. Sequences were derived from peripheral blood mononuclear cells (PBMCs), sampled when the disease was refractory, from a patient treated with antithyroid drugs. The chain couples TRBV6-2 or TRBV6-3 to TRBJ2-7, with 8 bases fitting TRBD2. Here the CDR3 reads CASSYSRGASEQYF. DNA of the CDR3: TGTGCCAGCAGTTACTCGCGGGGGGCCAGTGAGCAGTACTTC.